A single sample is the source of the 16 T cell receptor beta chains below, sequenced in a study of OX40 agonist ivuxolimab in advanced cancers. Clones were read by immunoSEQ multiplex PCR, and TCRdb kept only the in-frame ones, dropping some. The sample lists around 70,000 clones; 83% were seen once. The sample here was CD4+ or CD8+ T cells sorted from blood, taken in a trial of the OX40 agonist ivuxolimab. These receptors all come from an adult with an advanced solid tumor such as melanoma, head and neck, liver or kidney cancer.

The chain is built from TRBV2 and TRBJ2-7, with D perhaps being TRBD1 or TRBD2 (6 bases each). Germline V gives CDR1 SNHLY, CDR2 FYNNEI. The CDR3 length is 18 residues. The V and J ends lost 6 bases and 3 bases respectively, with 27 bases between them. CDR3: CASRGPGFSLRGGYEQYF. The CDR3 DNA is TGTGCCAGCAGGGGTCCAGGGTTTTCGCTCAGGGGAGGCTACGAGCAGTACTTC.

The CDR3 protein is CASSLVPGTEAFF. For the CDR3, the DNA is TGTGCCAGCAGCTTAGTGCCGGGCACTGAAGCTTTCTTT. The rearrangement uses TRBV11-2 and TRBJ1-1; D not certain. The CDR3 runs to 13 residues. Between the trimmed V and J ends, which lost 1 base and 4 bases, there was a span of 7 bases. The germline CDR1 and CDR2 sequences are SGHAT and FQNNGV.

The chain couples TRBV6-5 to TRBJ2-7; a possible D gene is TRBD1 (5 bases). In germline, CDR1 is MNHEY, CDR2 SVGAGI. The CDR3 extends over 12 amino acids. V was shortened by 10 bases and J by 2 bases, with 12 bases between the two germline ends. The CDR3 bases are TGTGCCACCACTCAGGGTACCTACGAGCAGTACTTC. It yields the protein CATTQGTYEQYF.

The chain links TRBV19 to TRBJ2-1, with TRBD1 identical over 9 bases. V lost 4 bases to trimming and J lost 1 base; unmatched junction nucleotides: 2. This CDR3 spans 15 amino acids. Germline CDR1 reads LNHDA; CDR2 reads SQIVND (reference sequence). As DNA, the CDR3 is TGTGCCAGTAGTAGGGACAGGGCATCCTACAATGAGCAGTTCTTC. This sequence encodes CASSRDRASYNEQFF.

The gene calls are TRBV7-7 and TRBJ2-1; D is possibly TRBD1 or TRBD2 (6 bases each). CDR1 is SSHAT, CDR2 FNYEAQ, per germline (reference sequence). The CDR3 loop spans 14 amino acids. Trimming pared 3 bases from V and 10 bases from J, leaving 16 bases between. The CDR3 DNA is TGTGCCAGCAGCTTGGGGGGCACGGAGGGCGAGCAGTTCTTC. Its protein product is CASSLGGTEGEQFF.

The rearrangement links TRBV27 to TRBJ2-1; 8 nucleotides match TRBD2. Germline lookup yields CDR1 MNHEY and CDR2 SMNVEV (reference sequence). V lost 6 bases and J lost 9; bases outside the gene matches: 16. The CDR3 has 16 residues. The CDR3 loop is CASSFERGGLRGEQFF. The CDR3 DNA reads TGTGCCAGCAGCTTCGAACGGGGGGGCCTCCGAGGTGAGCAGTTCTTC.

This clone was seen a handful of times. The V gene is TRBV27, the J gene TRBJ2-5; 8 bases are a match to TRBD1. Germline V gene lookup returns CDR1 MNHEY and CDR2 SMNVEV (reference sequence). The V and J ends lost 2 bases and 1 base, in that order; junction bases with no gene match: 3. The CDR3 runs to 15 residues. Here the CDR3 reads CASSLGQGRQETQYF. The DNA of the CDR3 is TGTGCCAGCAGTTTAGGACAGGGACGCCAAGAGACCCAGTACTTC.

The gene calls are TRBV19 and TRBJ2-1; D unclear. There are 13 residues in the CDR3. Trimming stripped 5 bases from V and 8 bases from J, with 13 bases between. From germline, CDR1 is LNHDA and CDR2 SQIVND (reference sequence). The CDR3 spells CASSLPGYDEQFF. As DNA, the CDR3 is TGTGCCAGTAGTTTGCCCGGGTATGATGAGCAGTTCTTC.

This rearrangement joins TRBV19 to TRBJ1-5, with D possibly being TRBD1 (5 bases). V lost 5 bases to trimming and J lost 3 bases, with 20 bases between them. The CDR3 has 17 amino acids. CDR1 is LNHDA and CDR2 is SQIVND in the germline V gene (reference sequence). CDR3 coding DNA: TGTGCCAGTAGTTCCAGTAGGGAGGGGCGAGACAATCAGCCCCAGCATTTT. It encodes CASSSSREGRDNQPQHF.

J is TRBJ2-5 and V is TRBV2, with 11 bases lining up with TRBD2. Trimming at V came to 3 bases and at J to 2 bases, leaving 2 bases not matched to a gene. Germline V gene sequence: CDR1 SNHLY, CDR2 FYNNEI. The CDR3 is 15 amino acids. Here the CDR3 reads CASSETSGTQETQYF. CDR3 DNA: TGTGCCAGCAGTGAGACTAGCGGGACACAAGAGACCCAGTACTTC.

This chain connects TRBV4-2 to TRBJ2-7; D perhaps matches TRBD1 (5 bases). V was pared by 0 bases and J by 2 bases, with 11 bases between. Per germline, CDR1 LGHNA and CDR2 YNFKEQ. This CDR3 is built from 15 residues. The CDR3 loop reads CASSQERGRAYEQYF. In nucleotides, the CDR3 is TGTGCCAGCAGCCAAGAAAGGGGTAGGGCCTACGAGCAGTACTTC.

This clone has a handful of counts. The chain joins TRBV18 to TRBJ1-4; D remains unclear. CDR3 size: 11 residues. Germline values: CDR1 KGHSH, CDR2 LQKENI. Trimming took off 3 bases at V and 8 bases at J, with 4 bases between the two ends. The CDR3 coding sequence is TGTGCCAGCTCACCGGGGGAAAAACTGTTTTTT. Translating gives CASSPGEKLFF.

The chain couples TRBV7-6 to TRBJ2-2; D remains ambiguous. Trimming removed 3 bases from V and 0 bases from J, with 17 bases in between. Germline CDR1 is SGHVS and CDR2 is FNYEAQ. This CDR3 has 18 amino acids. This CDR3 is CASSLALTTLTNTGELFF. The CDR3, as DNA: TGTGCCAGCAGCTTGGCTCTAACTACTCTTACGAACACCGGGGAGCTGTTTTTT.

In this sample, this clone turned up a few times. V gene TRBV5-1 combines with J gene TRBJ2-7; 8 positions agree with TRBD2. CDR1 and CDR2 from the germline V gene are SGHRS and YFSETQ. The CDR3 spans 14 residues. Germline trimming cut 8 bases from V and 0 bases from J; bases unmatched to any gene: 7. CDR3 in DNA: TGCGCCAGTGGAATAAGCGGGGGCTCCTACGAGCAGTACTTC. This gives the protein CASGISGGSYEQYF.

The J gene is TRBJ2-5, the V gene TRBV6-5; 8 nucleotides agree with TRBD1. With V trimmed by 6 bases and J by 1 base, 4 bases remained unmatched. Germline CDR1 and CDR2: MNHEY and SVGAGI. The CDR3 consists of 14 residues. Written as DNA, the CDR3 is TGTGCCAGCAGGTCAACAGGGGGCCAAGAGACCCAGTACTTC. Its translation is CASRSTGGQETQYF.

The chain links TRBV6-5 to TRBJ2-7, with 9 positions matching TRBD2. The V and J ends lost 7 bases and 5 bases, in that order; junction bases with no gene match: 9. This CDR3 contains 14 residues. Per germline, CDR1 MNHEY and CDR2 SVGAGI. CDR3 sequence reads: CASNPSGIFHEQYF. CDR3 DNA sequence: TGTGCCAGCAACCCTAGCGGGATCTTCCACGAGCAGTACTTC.